This T cell receptor beta chain emerged from a study of OX40 agonist ivuxolimab in advanced cancers. At the level of the whole study: Ivuxolimab was a fully human IgG2 agonistic monoclonal antibody targeting the costimulatory receptor OX40 (CD134). Intravenous ivuxolimab was administered to patients every 2 weeks at six dose levels: 0.01, 0.1, 0.3, 1.5, 3 and 10 mg/kg. Of the approximately 50 dose-escalation patients, hepatocellular carcinoma was present in about 20, melanoma in approximately 15, renal cell carcinoma in 9 and head and neck cancer in 9. In the dose-escalation cohort, over 65% of patients were male, and the mean age was approximately 60 years, with a range of about 23 to 85. Prior anti-PD-1, anti-PD-L1 or anti-CTLA-4 therapy was permitted, and about two fifths of dose-escalation patients had received checkpoint inhibitors. Three dose-escalation patients achieved partial responses, one with hepatocellular carcinoma and two with cutaneous melanoma. Peripheral TCRbeta sequencing aimed to test whether ivuxolimab altered TCR sequence diversity and caused clonal T-cell expansion. The paper reports the monotherapy dose-escalation portion (N = 52 patients) of the phase I ivuxolimab trial.

The CDR1 and CDR2 encoded by the germline V gene are WSHSY and SAAADI. The CDR3 covers 15 residues, taking in both the cysteine and the phenylalanine. The sequence is cut down to CDR3 DNA, 45 bases in frame from base 1. Compared with germline, V lacks 7 bases and J lacks 0 bases; bases without a gene match: 7. Findings and caveats that apply to the study as a whole: After ivuxolimab, CD8+ T cells had more expanded clones than CD4+ T cells on average. At doses of 0.1 to 3.0 mg/kg, clonal expansion of both CD4+ and CD8+ T cells in blood was seen between baseline and week 6. Which antigens the clonally expanded peripheral T cells were specific for was not determined. Low levels of normalized T-cell clonal expansion were also shown by some nonresponding patients. In the 0.1-3.0 mg/kg groups, partial responders had among the lowest normalized peripheral clonal expansion, particularly in CD8+ T cells.

For sequencing of the TCRbeta CDR3 region, genomic DNA was extracted from the sorted cells. The immunoSEQ Assay was used to sequence the TCRbeta CDR3 regions. Entries here come from immuneACCESS through TCRdb and include only in-frame sequences with V and J called. Some clones fail to appear in such tables; in the studies checked, an unresolved V gene covers under half of the shortfall, and the cause of the remainder is unknown. The sample records fewer than 85,000 clones, approximately 80% of which are singletons. Together, the top ten hold just under 7% of the sample. The trial excluded patients who had a history of autoimmune disease or were on systemic immunosuppression. In every dose cohort, peripheral blood was drawn for TCR sequencing at baseline, cycle 4 day 1, and cycle 7 day 1. Samples were obtained from an open-label, multicenter, first-in-human phase I dose-escalation trial of ivuxolimab. Adults with locally advanced or metastatic melanoma, renal cell carcinoma, hepatocellular carcinoma or head and neck squamous cell carcinoma were enrolled in the trial. Before TCR sequencing, CD4+ T cells and CD8+ T cells from peripheral blood were sorted into separate populations.

Comment on this clone: There is no known antigen for this receptor. No much larger clonotype is one base removed from it; base qualities were not supplied.

The receptor chain draws on TRBV10-2 and TRBJ1-1; the central 8 bases match TRBD1. The clonotype originates from an adult with an advanced solid tumor such as melanoma, head and neck, liver or kidney cancer. The sample was CD4+ or CD8+ T cells sorted from blood, taken in a trial of the OX40 agonist ivuxolimab. The nucleotides read TGCGCCAGCAAAATAACAGGGGGAATGAACACTGAAGCTTTCTTT. This encodes CASKITGGMNTEAFF.